The 17 T cell receptor beta chains in this list originate from one sample, sequenced in a study of blood T cell repertoires in COVID-19. Sequencing was performed with immunoSEQ multiplex PCR; in TCRdb, only in-frame clones are kept and a portion is missing. Counted here are approximately 350,000 clones, around 87% occurring once; the ten biggest clones make up about 6.3%. Sequencing input: peripheral blood. The origin of the receptors is a woman aged 50 to 65 with COVID-19, enrolled during active disease.

The V and J genes are TRBV11-2 and TRBJ2-3; 8 nucleotides align to TRBD1. V shed 5 bases and J 4 bases; nucleotides not matched to a gene: 8. The CDR3 extends over 15 amino acids. Germline V gene data show CDR1 as SGHAT and CDR2 as FQNNGV. The CDR3 nucleotides read TGTGCCAGCAGCGTAGGACAGGGTGCCGCAGATACGCAGTATTTT. It is translated as CASSVGQGAADTQYF. Full variable domain (remainder filled in from reference TRBV11-2 and TRBJ2-3): EAGVAQSPRYKIIEKRQSVAFWCNPISGHATLYWYQQILGQGPKLLIQFQNNGVVDDSQLPKDRFSAERLKGVDSTLKIQPAKLEDSAVYLCASSVGQGAADTQYFGPGTRLTVL.

The J gene is TRBJ1-3, the V gene TRBV11-2; maybe TRBD1 (6 bases). The germline CDR1 and CDR2 sequences are SGHAT and FQNNGV. The CDR3 loop spans 15 amino acids. V was trimmed by 5 bases and J by 4 bases, leaving 15 bases between them. CDR3 in amino acids: CASSTGLVSGNTIYF. CDR3 nucleotide sequence: TGTGCCAGCAGCACAGGGCTGGTGAGCGGAAACACCATATATTTT.

The genes are TRBV30 and TRBJ1-4; TRBD1 might be the D (5 bases). This CDR3 spans 14 amino acids. V lost 7 bases and J 0 bases, leaving 12 bases between the germline ends. CDR1 and CDR2 (germline): GTSNPN, SVGIG (reference sequence). The CDR3 protein is CAFKRQSTNEKLFF. The CDR3 nucleotides are TGTGCCTTCAAAAGACAGTCAACTAATGAAAAACTGTTTTTT.

This chain joins TRBV7-8 and TRBJ2-7; D ambiguous. V was clipped by 5 bases and J by 2 bases, with 7 bases between them. The length of the CDR3 is 12 residues. Germline CDR1 is SGHVS and CDR2 is FQNEAQ. The chain's CDR3 is CASSLQPYEQYF. The DNA for the CDR3 is TGTGCCAGCAGCCTACAGCCCTACGAGCAGTACTTC.

The CDR3: CASSRLGSDTQYF. In nucleotides, the CDR3 is TGCGCCAGCAGCCGGCTAGGATCAGATACGCAGTATTTT. The genes are TRBV4-1 and TRBJ2-3; no clear D gene. The CDR3 totals 13 residues. The V end lost 4 bases, the J end lost 4 bases, and 9 bases lay between the germline ends. CDR1 MGHRA and CDR2 YSYEKL come from the germline V gene.

This clone occurred once. The chain couples TRBV7-8 to TRBJ1-1; 10 positions match TRBD1. The CDR3 consists of 14 residues. CDR1 and CDR2 (germline): SGHVS, FQNEAQ. J lost 3 bases, V lost 5 bases, and 3 bases had no gene match. The CDR3 loop is CASSLDRGDTEAFF. CDR3 DNA sequence: TGTGCCAGCAGCCTGGACAGGGGGGACACTGAAGCTTTCTTT.

This sequence joins TRBV7-2 and TRBJ2-2; the D gene is possibly TRBD1 (6 bases). The V gene lost 5 bases and the J gene lost 6 bases, with 13 bases spanning the gap. CDR1 is SGHTA and CDR2 is FQGNSA in the germline V gene. The CDR3 totals 14 residues. CDR3 sequence (DNA): TGTGCCAGCAGCAATTACAGGGCCCCCGGGGAGCTGTTTTTT. Encoded protein: CASSNYRAPGELFF.

The chain links TRBV7-9 to TRBJ1-5; no definite D call. V dropped 4 bases and J dropped 1 base, with 17 bases sitting between them. CDR3 length: 17 amino acids. Germline CDR1 and CDR2: SEHNR and FQNEAQ (reference sequence). CDR3 region: CASSYWVGVESNQPQHF. CDR3 DNA sequence: TGTGCCAGCAGCTACTGGGTGGGAGTTGAGAGCAATCAGCCCCAGCATTTT. Using reference TRBV7-9 and TRBJ1-5 for the parts outside the CDR3, the full variable domain is DTGVSQNPRHKITKRGQNVTFRCDPISEHNRLYWYRQTLGQGPEFLTYFQNEAQLEKSRLLSDRFSAERPKGSFSTLEIQRTEQGDSAMYLCASSYWVGVESNQPQHFGDGTRLSIL.

This rearrangement joins TRBV11-3 to TRBJ2-7; TRBD2 might be the D (6 bases). The length of the CDR3 is 15 residues. V was shortened by 5 bases and J by 4 bases, with 18 bases between the two germline ends. The germline CDR1 and CDR2 sequences are SGHNT and YENEEA. Written as DNA, the CDR3 is TGTGCCAGCAGCCCTACGGGAGAGAGGGGTTACGAGCAGTACTTC. The encoded protein is CASSPTGERGYEQYF.

The chain links TRBV27 to TRBJ2-7, with 7 bases identical to TRBD1. The CDR3 has 15 amino acids. V was pared by 7 bases and J by 6 bases, with 15 bases of the junction left unmatched. CDR1 MNHEY and CDR2 SMNVEV come from the germline V gene (reference sequence). CDR3 residues: CASKSTPGTVGEQYF. DNA of the CDR3: TGTGCCAGCAAATCTACCCCCGGGACAGTTGGCGAGCAGTACTTC.

V gene TRBV19 combines with J gene TRBJ1-5, with 7 bases that match TRBD1. V was pared by 7 bases and J by 11 bases, with 17 bases of the junction left unmatched. The CDR3 runs to 15 residues. CDR1 and CDR2 (germline): LNHDA, SQIVND (reference sequence). CDR3 loop: CASISPGQLDRAQHF. The CDR3 DNA reads as TGTGCCAGTATCTCACCGGGACAGCTCGACAGGGCCCAGCATTTT.

The V gene is TRBV14, the J gene TRBJ1-3; D is possibly TRBD1 (6 bases). This CDR3 contains 15 residues. Germline lookup yields CDR1 SGHDN and CDR2 FVKESK. V lost 4 bases and J lost 0, with 10 bases in between. The CDR3 sequence is CASSRTVSSGNTIYF. CDR3 DNA sequence: TGTGCCAGCAGCCGGACAGTATCCTCTGGAAACACCATATATTTT.

The CDR3 reads CASSVNVVDTGELFF. CDR3 in DNA: TGTGCCAGCAGCGTAAACGTAGTAGACACCGGGGAGCTGTTTTTT. This rearrangement joins TRBV9 to TRBJ2-2; D not resolved. Deletions cut 1 base from V and 3 bases from J, with 10 bases between. Germline assignment: CDR1 SGDLS and CDR2 YYNGEE. This CDR3 contains 15 residues.

The genes are TRBV7-9 and TRBJ1-5, with TRBD1 matching 9 bases. With V trimmed by 5 bases and J by 6 bases, 17 bases remained unmatched. Germline V gene lookup returns CDR1 SEHNR and CDR2 FQNEAQ (reference sequence). The CDR3 totals 18 residues. This chain's CDR3 is CASSLPPTRTGESQPQHF. In DNA form, the CDR3 reads TGTGCCAGCAGCCTCCCCCCGACGCGGACAGGGGAATCTCAGCCCCAGCATTTT.

The chain recombines TRBV7-9 with TRBJ1-3; D is uncertain. The CDR3 is made up of 15 amino acids. Germline lookup yields CDR1 SEHNR and CDR2 FQNEAQ (reference sequence). V lost 2 bases to trimming and J lost 0 bases, with 8 bases between them. CDR3 sequence: CASSLTASSGNTIYF. The DNA of the CDR3 is TGTGCCAGCAGCTTAACCGCGAGCTCTGGAAACACCATATATTTT.

This clone was seen only once. This chain uses TRBV24-1 with TRBJ2-6; 7 bases line up with TRBD1. Germline V CDR1 and CDR2: KGHDR, SFDVKD. Germline trimming cut 6 bases from V and 0 bases from J; bases unmatched to any gene: 16. The CDR3 has 20 amino acids. The CDR3 sequence: CATSPPASGTASSGANVLTF. The CDR3 DNA follows: TGTGCCACCAGTCCGCCAGCCTCCGGGACAGCGTCCTCTGGGGCCAACGTCCTGACTTTC.

The rearrangement joins TRBV27 to TRBJ2-3, with D perhaps TRBD2 (5 bases). This CDR3 is 15 amino acids long. In germline, CDR1 is MNHEY, CDR2 SMNVEV (reference sequence). V was pared by 0 bases and J by 6 bases, with 13 bases between. Here the CDR3 reads CASSLSHASGDTQYF. In DNA form, the CDR3 reads TGTGCCAGCAGTTTATCCCACGCCTCGGGGGATACGCAGTATTTT.